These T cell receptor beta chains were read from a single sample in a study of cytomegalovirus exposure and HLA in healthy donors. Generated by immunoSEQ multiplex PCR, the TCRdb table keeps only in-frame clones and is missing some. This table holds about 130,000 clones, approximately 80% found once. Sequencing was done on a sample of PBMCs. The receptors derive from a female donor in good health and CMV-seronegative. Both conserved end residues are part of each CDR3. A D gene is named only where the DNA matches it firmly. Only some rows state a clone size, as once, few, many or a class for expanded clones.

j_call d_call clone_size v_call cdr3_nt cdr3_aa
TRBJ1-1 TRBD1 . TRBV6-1 TGTGCCAGCAGCCGACAGGGCTTGAACACTGAAGCTTTCTTT CASSRQGLNTEAFF
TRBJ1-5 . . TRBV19 TGTGCCAGTAGTAACACAGGGTATCCGAATCAGCCCCAGCATTTT CASSNTGYPNQPQHF
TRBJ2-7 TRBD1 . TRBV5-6 TGTGCCAGCAGCTTAGGGACAGGGGTCTACGAGCAGTACTTC CASSLGTGVYEQYF
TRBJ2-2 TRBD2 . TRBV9 TGTGCCAGCAGCGCACTAGCGGGAGGCGGGACCGGGGAGCTGTTTTTT CASSALAGGGTGELFF
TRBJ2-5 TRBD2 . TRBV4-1 TGCGCCAGCAGCCAAGATGGGGGGGTAGGTTGGGAGACCCAGTACTTC CASSQDGGVGWETQYF
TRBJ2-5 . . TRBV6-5 TGTGCCAGCAGTTACCGTAGGGGACTCCAAGAGACCCAGTACTTC CASSYRRGLQETQYF
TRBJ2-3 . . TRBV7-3 TGTGCCAGCAGCCTAGGGTTGAGGGGCACAGATACGCAGTATTTT CASSLGLRGTDTQYF
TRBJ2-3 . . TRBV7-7 TGTGCTAGCAGCTTAGCAGCAGGGGCAGATACGCAGTATTTT CASSLAAGADTQYF
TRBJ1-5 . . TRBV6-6 TGTGCCAGCGGCCGAACAGGGATGAGCAATCAGCCCCAGCATTTT CASGRTGMSNQPQHF
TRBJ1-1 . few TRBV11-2 TGTGCCAGCAGCTTAGGAGGTCAGGGAAACACTGAAGCTTTCTTT CASSLGGQGNTEAFF
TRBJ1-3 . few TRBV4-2 TGTGCCAGCAGCCAAGATGAGTCAGGGCGAGGAAACACCATATATTTT CASSQDESGRGNTIYF
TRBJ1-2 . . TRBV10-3 TGTGCCGCAAGGGCCTCCGGGGACTATGGCTACACCTTC CAARASGDYGYTF
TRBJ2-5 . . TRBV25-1 TGTGCCAGCAGTGGTCGGGTGAGGGTTGAGACCCAGTACTTC CASSGRVRVETQYF
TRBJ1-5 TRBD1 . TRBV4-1 TGCGCCAGCAGCCAAATCACAGGGGGACAGCCCCAGCATTTT CASSQITGGQPQHF